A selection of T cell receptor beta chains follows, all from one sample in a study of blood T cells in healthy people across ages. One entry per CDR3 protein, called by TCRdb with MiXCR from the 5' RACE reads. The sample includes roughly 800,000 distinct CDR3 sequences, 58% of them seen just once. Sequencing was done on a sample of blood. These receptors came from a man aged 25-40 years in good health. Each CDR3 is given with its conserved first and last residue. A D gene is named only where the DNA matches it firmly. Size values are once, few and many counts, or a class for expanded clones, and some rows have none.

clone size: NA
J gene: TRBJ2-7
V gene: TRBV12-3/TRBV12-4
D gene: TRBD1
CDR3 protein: CASSIGTGGYEQYF
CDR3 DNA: TGTGCCAGCAGCATCGGGACAGGGGGCTACGAGCAGTACTTC

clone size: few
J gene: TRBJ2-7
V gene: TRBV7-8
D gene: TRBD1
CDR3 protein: CASSLGGRGPETGVVYEQYF
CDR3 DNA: TGTGCCAGCAGCTTAGGGGGTCGAGGCCCTGAGACAGGGGTGGTCTACGAGCAGTACTTC

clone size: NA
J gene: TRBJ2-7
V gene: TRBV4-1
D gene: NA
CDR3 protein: CASSHPSTYEQYF
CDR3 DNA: TGCGCCAGCAGCCATCCGTCCACCTACGAGCAGTACTTC

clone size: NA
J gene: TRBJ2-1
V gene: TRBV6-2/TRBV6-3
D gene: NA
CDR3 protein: CASSFSWYNEQFF
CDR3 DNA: TGTGCCAGCAGTTTTTCTTGGTACAATGAGCAGTTCTTC

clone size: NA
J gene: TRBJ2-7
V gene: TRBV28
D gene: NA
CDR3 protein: CASSPHGRPYEQYF
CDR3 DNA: TGTGCCAGCAGCCCCCATGGGAGACCCTACGAGCAGTACTTC

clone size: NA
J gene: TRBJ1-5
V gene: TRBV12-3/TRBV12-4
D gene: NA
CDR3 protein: CASSWGTEGWPQHF
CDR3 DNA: TGTGCCAGCAGTTGGGGAACGGAAGGATGGCCCCAGCATTTT

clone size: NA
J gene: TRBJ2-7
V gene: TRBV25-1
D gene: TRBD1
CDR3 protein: CASSTDRGTYEQYF
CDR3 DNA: TGTGCCAGCAGTACCGACAGGGGTACCTACGAGCAGTACTTC

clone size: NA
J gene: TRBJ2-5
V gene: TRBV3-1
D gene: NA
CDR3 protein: CASSQDGRVQETQYF
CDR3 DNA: TGTGCCAGCAGCCAAGATGGGCGGGTACAAGAGACCCAGTACTTC

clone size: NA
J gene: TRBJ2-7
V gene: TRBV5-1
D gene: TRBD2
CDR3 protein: CASSLLREGSYEQYF
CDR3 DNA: TGCGCCAGCAGCTTGTTGAGGGAGGGATCCTACGAGCAGTACTTC

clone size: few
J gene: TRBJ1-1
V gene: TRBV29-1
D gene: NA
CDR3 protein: CSVERGGGTEAFF
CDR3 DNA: TGCAGCGTTGAAAGGGGGGGAGGGACTGAAGCTTTCTTT

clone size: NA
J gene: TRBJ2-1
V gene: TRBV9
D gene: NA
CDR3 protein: CASSSRGTAYNEQFF
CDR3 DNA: TGTGCCAGCAGCTCCAGGGGTACCGCCTACAATGAGCAGTTCTTC

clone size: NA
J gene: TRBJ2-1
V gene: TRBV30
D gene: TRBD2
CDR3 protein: CAWRGTSVNEQFF
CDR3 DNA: TGTGCCTGGAGAGGGACTAGCGTTAATGAGCAGTTCTTC

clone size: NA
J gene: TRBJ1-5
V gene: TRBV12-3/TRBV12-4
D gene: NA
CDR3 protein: CASSLDSSNQPQHF
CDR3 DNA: TGTGCCAGCAGTTTAGACAGTAGCAATCAGCCCCAGCATTTT

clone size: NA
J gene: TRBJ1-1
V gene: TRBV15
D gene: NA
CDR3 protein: CATSRDRRNTEAFF
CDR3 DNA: TGTGCCACCAGCAGAGATCGTCGGAACACTGAAGCTTTCTTT

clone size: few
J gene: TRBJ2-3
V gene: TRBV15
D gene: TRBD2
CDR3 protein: CATSRTSGSFTDTQYF
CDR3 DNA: TGTGCCACCAGCAGAACTAGCGGGAGTTTTACAGATACGCAGTATTTT

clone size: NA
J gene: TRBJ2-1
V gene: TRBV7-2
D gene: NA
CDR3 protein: CASSLSGHEQFF
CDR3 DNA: TGTGCCAGCAGCTTATCAGGGCATGAGCAGTTCTTC

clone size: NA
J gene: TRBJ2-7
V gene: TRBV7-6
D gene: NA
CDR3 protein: CASSLARSGTQPTPYEQYF
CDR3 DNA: TGTGCCAGCAGCTTAGCTAGATCCGGGACCCAACCAACCCCATACGAGCAGTACTTC

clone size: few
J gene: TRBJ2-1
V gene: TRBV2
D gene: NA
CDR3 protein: CASSEPLMRAREQFF
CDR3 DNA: TGTGCCAGCAGTGAACCCCTTATGAGAGCTCGTGAGCAGTTCTTC

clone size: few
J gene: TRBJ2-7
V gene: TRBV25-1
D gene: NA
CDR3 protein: CASSDGSGAGLYEQYF
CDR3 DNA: TGTGCCAGCAGTGATGGATCGGGAGCAGGGCTCTACGAGCAGTACTTC

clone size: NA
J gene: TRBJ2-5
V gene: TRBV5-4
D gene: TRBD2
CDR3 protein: CASSLFGGETQYF
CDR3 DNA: TGTGCCAGCAGCTTGTTCGGGGGGGAGACCCAGTACTTC

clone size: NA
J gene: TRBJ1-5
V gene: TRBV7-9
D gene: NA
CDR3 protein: CASSFGAGRDQPQHF
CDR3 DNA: TGTGCCAGCAGCTTCGGTGCAGGGAGGGATCAGCCCCAGCATTTT

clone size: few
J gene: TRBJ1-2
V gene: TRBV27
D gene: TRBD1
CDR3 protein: CASSFWAGGTNGYTF
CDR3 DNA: TGTGCCAGCAGTTTTTGGGCAGGGGGTACTAATGGCTACACCTTC

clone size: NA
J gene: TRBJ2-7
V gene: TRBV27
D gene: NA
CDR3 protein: CASSSPSLSYEQYF
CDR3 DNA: TGTGCCAGCAGTTCGCCGTCACTTTCCTACGAGCAGTACTTC

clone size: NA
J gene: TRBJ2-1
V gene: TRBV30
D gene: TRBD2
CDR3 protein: CAWSVSGRKNNEQFF
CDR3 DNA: TGTGCCTGGAGTGTATCCGGGAGGAAAAACAATGAGCAGTTCTTC

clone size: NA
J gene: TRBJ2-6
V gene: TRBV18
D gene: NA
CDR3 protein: CASSPPGRVGSGANVLTF
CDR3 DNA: TGTGCCAGCTCACCACCGGGCAGGGTCGGCTCTGGGGCCAACGTCCTGACTTTC

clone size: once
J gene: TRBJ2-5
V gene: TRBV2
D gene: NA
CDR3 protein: CASSDWRDLETQYF
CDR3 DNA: TGCGCCAGCAGTGACTGGCGGGATTTGGAGACCCAGTACTTC

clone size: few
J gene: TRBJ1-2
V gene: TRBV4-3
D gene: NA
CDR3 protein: CASSQVGGFYGYTF
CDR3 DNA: TGCGCCAGCAGCCAAGTGGGGGGATTCTATGGCTACACCTTC